These 21 T cell receptor beta chains were sequenced from one sample in a study of T cells in Graves' hyperthyroidism and ophthalmopathy. Researchers amplified the TCR beta CDR3 regions from RNA transcripts. A set of HTBI primers served as the primers for a first-round RT-PCR of the TCR CDR3. TCRdb redid the calling of the multiplex PCR reads with MiXCR, one entry per CDR3 protein. The sample lists 450,000 to 700,000 distinct CDR3 sequences; just over 45% were seen once. What was sequenced was peripheral blood or thyroid tissue (not recorded which). All receptors come from a woman aged 18-30 years with Graves' hyperthyroidism.

This clonotype was observed many times. The CDR3 nucleotides read TGTGCCAGCAGCTCCCCGTCGGGACGGGGGAATGAAAAACTGTTTTTT. This encodes CASSSPSGRGNEKLFF. This chain joins TRBV5-8 and TRBJ1-4; D possibly corresponds to TRBD1 (5 bases). The CDR3 runs 16 residues. From germline, CDR1 is SGHTS and CDR2 YDEGEE. V was trimmed by 3 bases and J by 5 bases, leaving 17 bases between them.

The chain employs TRBV7-2 and TRBJ2-2; TRBD2 agrees at 12 bases. Germline assignment: CDR1 SGHTA and CDR2 FQGNSA. The CDR3 is 17 residues long. Losses at the gene ends were 2 bases for V and 6 bases for J; bases not matched to a gene: 7. CDR3 nucleotide sequence: TGTGCCAGCAGCTTAATTCCCCTAGCGGGAGGGCCCGGGGAGCTGTTTTTT. This gives the protein CASSLIPLAGGPGELFF.

The rearrangement uses TRBV7-2 and TRBJ2-5, with D possibly matching TRBD1 (7 bases). V lost 5 bases and J lost 9, with 25 bases in between. The CDR3 extends over 16 amino acids. The germline V gene encodes CDR1 SGHTA and CDR2 FQGNSA. CDR3 in amino acids: CASSTDPRGVGQPQYF. In DNA, the CDR3 is TGTGCCAGCAGCACCGACCCCAGGGGGGTGGGTCAGCCCCAGTACTTC.

This clonotype was seen many times. CDR3 sequence: CASSLSAYRTYEQYF. The CDR3 DNA reads TGTGCCAGCAGTTTATCGGCCTACCGGACCTACGAGCAGTACTTC. This chain links TRBV28 with TRBJ2-7, with D unresolved. Germline lookup yields CDR1 MDHEN and CDR2 SYDVKM. The V end lost 1 base, the J end lost 2 bases, and 12 bases lay between the germline ends. The length of the CDR3 is 15 residues.

In this sample, this clonotype turned up many times. This chain joins TRBV10-3 and TRBJ2-5, with D tentatively TRBD1 or TRBD2 (5 bases each). Trimming cost V 2 bases and J 4 bases, with 8 bases left between them. Germline CDR1 ENHRY, CDR2 SYGVKD. The CDR3 extends over 13 amino acids. The CDR3 loop reads CAISEAGTETQYF. In DNA, the CDR3 is TGTGCCATCAGTGAGGCAGGGACAGAGACCCAGTACTTC.

Concerning this clonotype: At one of its ends the junction is not consistent with the germline gene, which may arise from a read error. This sequence joins TRBV5-1 and TRBJ1-1; D gene unclear. CDR3 size: 14 residues. Germline CDR1 is SGHRS and CDR2 is YFSETQ. CDR3 region: CASSYGPMNTEAFF. CDR3 bases: TGTGCCAGCAGTTACGGGCCGATGAACACTGAAGCTTTCTTT.

The chain combines TRBV12-3 or TRBV12-4 with TRBJ2-7, with D possibly TRBD2 on 6 matching bases. V lost 7 bases to trimming and J lost 5 bases, with 15 bases between them. CDR3 length: 13 amino acids. The CDR3 region has the DNA TGTGCCAGCAAAACCGGTTCGGGGGACGAGCAGTACTTC. This encodes CASKTGSGDEQYF.

This clonotype was seen ten or more times. This chain joins TRBV4-3 and TRBJ2-7; D is undetermined. CDR3 size: 14 residues. Germline assignment: CDR1 LGHNA and CDR2 YSLEER. V dropped 0 bases and J dropped 0 bases, with 6 bases sitting between them. The CDR3 nucleotides are TGCGCCAGCAGCCAAGAAAGGAGCTCCTACGAGCAGTACTTC. Its translation is CASSQERSSYEQYF.

The V call is TRBV24-1, the J call TRBJ2-7, with D possibly being TRBD2 (6 bases). The CDR3 covers 14 residues. Trimming shortened V by 12 bases and J by 6 bases, and 23 bases separated the two germline ends. CDR1 KGHDR and CDR2 SFDVKD come from the germline V gene. DNA of the CDR3: TGTGCCGCCTCTGACGGAGGACTATCCGCCGAGCAGTACTTC. Its protein product is CAASDGGLSAEQYF.

This clonotype was counted at least ten times. The rearrangement joins TRBV7-9 to TRBJ1-6; 7 nucleotides line up with TRBD1. The germline V gene has CDR1 SEHNR and CDR2 FQNEAQ (reference sequence). The junction had 12 bases not matched to a gene; V was cut back by 5 bases and J by 5 bases. The CDR3 runs to 17 residues. CDR3 in DNA: TGTGCCAGCAGCCCCCCCTTGGGGACAGCCAATAATTCACCCCTCCACTTT. Its translation: CASSPPLGTANNSPLHF.

Many counts were recorded for this clonotype. The rearrangement joins TRBV11-2 to TRBJ1-5; no clear D gene. The CDR3 is made up of 12 amino acids. The V gene lost 4 bases and the J gene lost 10 bases, with 11 bases spanning the gap. Germline V gene lookup returns CDR1 SGHAT and CDR2 FQNNGV. The CDR3 nucleotides read TGTGCCAGCAGCTCCATGGACGGCCCCCAGCATTTT. Protein: CASSSMDGPQHF.

This chain joins TRBV20-1 and TRBJ1-4; no definite D call. Germline assignment: CDR1 DFQATT and CDR2 SNEGSKA (reference sequence). The length of the CDR3 is 14 residues. The V gene lost 6 bases and the J gene lost 6 bases, with 17 bases spanning the gap. The DNA of the CDR3 is TGCAGTGCCATCAATCCCCGGGGTGATGAAAAACTGTTTTTT. It codes for CSAINPRGDEKLFF.

The V gene is TRBV7-9, the J gene TRBJ2-5; TRBD1 or TRBD2 may be the D gene (5 bases each). V shed 7 bases and J shed 5 bases, with 17 bases lying between them. Germline lookup yields CDR1 SEHNR and CDR2 FQNEAQ (reference sequence). The CDR3 runs 14 residues. This CDR3 reads CASTSSGPRETQYF. CDR3 sequence (DNA): TGTGCCAGCACCTCGTCGGGGCCCAGGGAGACCCAGTACTTC.

This clonotype has ten or more counts. The chain joins TRBV7-3 to TRBJ2-7; perhaps TRBD2 as D (6 bases). The CDR3 has 13 residues. The ends were cut back, 2 bases at V and 6 bases at J, with 11 bases in the middle. In germline, CDR1 is SGHTA, CDR2 FQGTGA. The CDR3 loop is CASSLGPGVEQYF. CDR3 coding DNA: TGTGCCAGCAGCTTAGGCCCGGGAGTCGAGCAGTACTTC. The full variable domain, its missing parts supplied by reference TRBV7-3 and TRBJ2-7, is GAGVSQTPSNKVTEKGKYVELRCDPISGHTALYWYRQSLGQGPEFLIYFQGTGAADDSGLPNDRFFAVRPEGSVSTLKIQRTERGDSAVYLCASSLGPGVEQYFGPGTRLTVT.

This clonotype was seen ten or more times. This chain links TRBV19 with TRBJ1-2; a possible D gene is TRBD1 (5 bases). Germline lookup yields CDR1 LNHDA and CDR2 SQIVND (reference sequence). V lost 7 bases to trimming and J lost 3 bases, with 15 bases between them. This CDR3 has 14 residues. DNA for the CDR3: TGTGCCAGTACCTCGAGGGGTCTGGACTATGGCTACACCTTC. This translates into CASTSRGLDYGYTF. Variable domain in full (rest from reference TRBV19 and TRBJ1-2): DGGITQSPKYLFRKEGQNVTLSCEQNLNHDAMYWYRQDPGQGLRLIYYSQIVNDFQKGDIAEGYSVSREKKESFPLTVTSAQKNPTAFYLCASTSRGLDYGYTFGSGTRLTVV.

The chain is built from TRBV7-4 and TRBJ1-5; 8 nucleotides agree with TRBD1. CDR3 length: 15 residues. Germline-derived CDR1 and CDR2 are SGHVT and SQSDAQ. The V gene end was trimmed by 6 bases and the J gene end by 11 bases; junction bases not matched to a gene: 15. CDR3 coding DNA: TGTGCCAGCAGTTTCGGACAGGGAACCCAAGAGACCCAGCATTTT. Its protein is CASSFGQGTQETQHF.

The V and J genes are TRBV6-5 and TRBJ1-3; TRBD1 matches 10 bases. V was pared by 9 bases and J by 0 bases, with 5 bases of the junction left unmatched. The CDR3 is made up of 15 amino acids. Germline-derived CDR1 and CDR2 are MNHEY and SVGAGI. In DNA, the CDR3 is TGTGCCAGGGGGGACAGGGGCCACTCTGGAAACACCATATATTTT. Protein product: CARGDRGHSGNTIYF.

This rearrangement joins TRBV10-3 to TRBJ2-7; the match to TRBD1 covers 9 bases. Trimming cost V 0 bases and J 12 bases; bases outside gene matches: 3. The CDR3 totals 12 residues. Germline loops: CDR1 ENHRY, CDR2 SYGVKD. CDR3 amino acids: CAISESNRGRYF. CDR3 nucleotide sequence: TGTGCCATCAGTGAGTCGAACAGGGGGCGGTACTTC.

This clonotype was seen repeatedly, ten times or more. V gene TRBV20-1 combines with J gene TRBJ2-7; maybe TRBD2 (5 bases). V lost 7 bases and J lost 0, with 16 bases in between. Germline V gene sequence: CDR1 DFQATT, CDR2 SNEGSKA (reference sequence). This CDR3 has 14 amino acids. CDR3 loop: CSVRKRQSSYEQYF. DNA of the CDR3: TGCAGTGTGAGGAAGCGGCAGAGCTCCTACGAGCAGTACTTC.

The chain carries TRBV5-5 and TRBJ1-1, with a possible D match to TRBD1 (6 bases). Trimming took off 4 bases at V and 10 bases at J, with 20 bases between the two ends. The germline CDR1 and CDR2 sequences are SGHKS and YYEKEE (reference sequence). This CDR3 comprises 14 residues. As DNA, the CDR3 is TGTGCCAGCAGCGAAAGGGGACCCCCGACAGGAGCTTTCTTT. This gives the protein CASSERGPPTGAFF.

This clonotype was observed many times. The genes are TRBV6-1 and TRBJ2-2; D remains unclear. CDR1 and CDR2 from the germline V gene are MNHNS and SASEGT. Trimming pared 10 bases from V and 4 bases from J, leaving 13 bases between. The CDR3 is 13 residues long. The CDR3 loop is CATTQGATGELFF. The CDR3 region has the DNA TGTGCCACAACGCAAGGCGCCACCGGGGAGCTGTTTTTT.